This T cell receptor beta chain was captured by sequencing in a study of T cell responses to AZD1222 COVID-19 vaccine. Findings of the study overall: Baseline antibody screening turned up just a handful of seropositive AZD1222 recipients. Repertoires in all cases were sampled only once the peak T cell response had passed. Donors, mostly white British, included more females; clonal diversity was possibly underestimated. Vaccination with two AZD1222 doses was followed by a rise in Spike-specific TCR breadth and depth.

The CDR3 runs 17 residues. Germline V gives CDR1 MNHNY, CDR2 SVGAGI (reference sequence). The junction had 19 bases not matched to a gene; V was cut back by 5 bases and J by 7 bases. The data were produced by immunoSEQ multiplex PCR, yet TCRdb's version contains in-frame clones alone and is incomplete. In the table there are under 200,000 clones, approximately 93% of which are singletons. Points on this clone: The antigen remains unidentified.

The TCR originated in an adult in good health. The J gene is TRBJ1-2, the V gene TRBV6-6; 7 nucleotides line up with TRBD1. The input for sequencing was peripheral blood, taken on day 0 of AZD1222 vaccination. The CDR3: CASSPNYAGTVYGGYTF. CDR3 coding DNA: TGTGCCAGCAGTCCCAACTACGCCGGGACAGTATATGGTGGCTACACCTTC.